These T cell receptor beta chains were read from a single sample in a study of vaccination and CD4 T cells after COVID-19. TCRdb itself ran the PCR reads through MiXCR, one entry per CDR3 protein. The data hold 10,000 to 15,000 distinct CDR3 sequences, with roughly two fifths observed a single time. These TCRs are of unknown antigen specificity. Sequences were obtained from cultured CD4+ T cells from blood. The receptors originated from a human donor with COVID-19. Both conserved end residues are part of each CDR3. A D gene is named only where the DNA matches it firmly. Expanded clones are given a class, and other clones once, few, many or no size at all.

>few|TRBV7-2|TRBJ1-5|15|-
CASSPPGGGDQPQHF
TGTGCCAGCAGCCCCCCGGGGGGGGGAGATCAGCCCCAGCATTTT
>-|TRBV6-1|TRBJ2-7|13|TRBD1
CASSDRGHYEQYF
TGTGCCAGCAGCGACAGGGGGCACTACGAGCAGTACTTC
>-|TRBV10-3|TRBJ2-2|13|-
CAISARETGELFF
TGTGCCATCAGTGCCAGAGAGACCGGGGAGCTGTTTTTT
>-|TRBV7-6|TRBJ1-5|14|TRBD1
CASSLAGQGQPQHF
TGTGCCAGCAGCTTAGCGGGACAGGGTCAGCCCCAGCATTTT
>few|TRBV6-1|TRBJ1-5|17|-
CASRWDLGDGGGQPQHF
TGTGCCAGCAGGTGGGATTTGGGCGACGGAGGAGGACAGCCCCAGCATTTT
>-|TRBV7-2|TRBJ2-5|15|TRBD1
CASSIRDRSGETQYF
TGTGCCAGCAGCATTAGGGACAGGTCTGGAGAGACCCAGTACTTC
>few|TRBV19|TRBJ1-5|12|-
CASSTEPRPQHF
TGTGCCAGTAGTACAGAGCCCAGGCCCCAGCATTTT
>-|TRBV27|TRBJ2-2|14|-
CASKGWSNTGELFF
TGTGCCAGCAAGGGGTGGTCGAACACCGGGGAGCTGTTTTTT
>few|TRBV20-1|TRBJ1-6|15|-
CSAPRGGVISSPLHF
TGCAGTGCCCCCCGGGGGGGAGTAATAAGTTCACCCCTCCACTTT
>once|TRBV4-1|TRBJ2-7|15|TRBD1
CASSQGQGNPYEQYF
TGCGCCAGCAGCCAAGGACAGGGGAATCCCTACGAGCAGTACTTC
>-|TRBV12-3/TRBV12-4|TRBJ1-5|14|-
CASSVSYSNQPQHF
TGTGCCAGCAGTGTCAGTTATAGCAATCAGCCCCAGCATTTT
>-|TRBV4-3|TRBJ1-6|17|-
CASSQDFGSSYNSPLHF
TGCGCCAGCAGCCAAGATTTCGGCAGCTCCTATAATTCACCCCTCCACTTT
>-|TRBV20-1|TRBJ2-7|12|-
CSAALQGPEQYF
TGCAGTGCCGCCTTACAGGGACCCGAGCAGTACTTC
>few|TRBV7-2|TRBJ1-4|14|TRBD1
CASSPTGVGEKLFF
TGTGCCAGCAGCCCGACAGGGGTAGGGGAAAAACTGTTTTTT
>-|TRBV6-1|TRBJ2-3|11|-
CASRALDTQYF
TGTGCCAGCAGGGCATTAGATACGCAGTATTTT
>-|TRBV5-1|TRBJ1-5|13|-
CASSHRVGQPQHF
TGCGCCAGCAGCCACAGGGTCGGGCAGCCCCAGCATTTT
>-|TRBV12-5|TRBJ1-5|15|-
CASGNPGPLNQPQHF
TGTGCTAGTGGCAACCCGGGGCCGCTCAATCAGCCCCAGCATTTT
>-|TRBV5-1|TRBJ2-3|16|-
CASSLAVGQVTDTQYF
TGCGCCAGCAGCTTGGCGGTAGGGCAGGTCACAGATACGCAGTATTTT
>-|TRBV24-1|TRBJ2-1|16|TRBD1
CATSGQDRGTNNEQFF
TGTGCCACCAGTGGGCAGGACAGGGGAACCAACAATGAGCAGTTCTTC
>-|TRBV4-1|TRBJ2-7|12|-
CASSRLVFEQYF
TGCGCCAGCAGCCGACTAGTTTTCGAGCAGTACTTC
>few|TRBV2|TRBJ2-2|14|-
CASSEGSATGELFF
TGTGCCAGCAGTGAAGGGTCAGCCACCGGGGAGCTGTTTTTT
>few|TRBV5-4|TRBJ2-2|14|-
CASSYTSVSGELFF
TGTGCCAGCAGTTATACGTCCGTTTCCGGGGAGCTGTTTTTT
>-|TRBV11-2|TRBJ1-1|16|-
CASSLAAGGTNTEAFF
TGTGCCAGCAGCTTAGCGGCCGGGGGGACGAACACTGAAGCTTTCTTT
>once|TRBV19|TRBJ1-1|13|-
CASSLGVITEAFF
TGTGCCAGTAGCCTGGGGGTTATCACTGAAGCTTTCTTT
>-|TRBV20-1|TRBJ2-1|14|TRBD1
CSARGQGAHNEQFF
TGCAGTGCTAGAGGACAGGGGGCCCACAATGAGCAGTTCTTC
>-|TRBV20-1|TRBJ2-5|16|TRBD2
CSASLSGGSSQETQYF
TGCAGTGCTAGCCTCTCGGGGGGGAGCAGCCAAGAGACCCAGTACTTC
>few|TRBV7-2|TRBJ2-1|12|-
CASSPTGIVEFF
TGTGCCAGCAGCCCTACAGGGATCGTTGAGTTCTTC
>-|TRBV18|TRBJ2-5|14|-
CASSPPGPGETQYF
TGTGCCAGCTCACCACCGGGACCTGGGGAGACCCAGTACTTC
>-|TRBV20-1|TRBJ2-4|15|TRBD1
CSANGQGAAKNIQYF
TGCAGTGCCAACGGACAGGGGGCTGCCAAAAACATTCAGTACTTC
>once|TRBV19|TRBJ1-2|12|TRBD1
CATWDSLYGYTF
TGTGCCACCTGGGACAGCTTATATGGCTACACCTTC
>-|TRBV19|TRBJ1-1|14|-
CASSFRGQNTEAFF
TGTGCCAGTAGTTTCCGGGGGCAGAACACCGAAGCTTTCTTT
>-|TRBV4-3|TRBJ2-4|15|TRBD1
CASSPARTGVRIQYF
TGCGCCAGCAGCCCAGCCCGGACAGGGGTGCGCATTCAGTACTTC
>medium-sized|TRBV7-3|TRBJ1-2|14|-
CASSLSSDCCGYTF
TGTGCCAGCAGCTTATCCTCGGACTGCTGTGGCTACACCTTC
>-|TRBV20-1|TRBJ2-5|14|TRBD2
CSAPAGGLQETQYF
TGCAGTGCGCCAGCGGGGGGCCTCCAAGAGACCCAGTACTTC
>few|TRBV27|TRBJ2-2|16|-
CASSLIGTLSAGELFF
TGTGCCAGCAGTTTGATCGGGACCCTTTCGGCCGGGGAGCTGTTTTTT
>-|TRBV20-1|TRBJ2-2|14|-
CSARTIRGTGELFF
TGCAGTGCTCGGACTATCAGGGGGACCGGGGAGCTGTTTTTT
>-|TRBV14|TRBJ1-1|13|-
CASSRDGNTEAFF
TGTGCCAGCAGCAGGGACGGGAACACTGAAGCTTTCTTT
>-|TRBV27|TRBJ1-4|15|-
CASSLSGIGNEKLFF
TGTGCCAGCAGTTTATCTGGGATAGGGAATGAAAAACTGTTTTTT
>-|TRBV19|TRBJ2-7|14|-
CASSQQGASYEQYF
TGTGCCAGTAGTCAGCAGGGCGCATCCTACGAGCAGTACTTC
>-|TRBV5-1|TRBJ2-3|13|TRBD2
CASNQAGGGTQYF
TGCGCCAGCAACCAAGCGGGAGGGGGTACGCAGTATTTT
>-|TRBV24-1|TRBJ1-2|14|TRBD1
CATSDMTGAYGYTF
TGTGCCACCAGTGATATGACAGGGGCCTATGGCTACACCTTC